Here is one T cell receptor (beta chain) with its context. Between the trimmed V and J ends, which lost 3 bases and 2 bases, there was a span of 14 bases. Germline CDR1 MNHNS, CDR2 SASEGT. The CDR3 consists of 15 residues. This specimen comes from a study of T cell changes during pregnancy in multiple sclerosis. The table came from immunoSEQ multiplex PCR; TCRdb's copy has only in-frame clones and leaves some out. The table includes approximately 21,000 clones, approximately 86% detected once. The input for sequencing was CD8+ T cells from peripheral blood mononuclear cells, taken in the first trimester of pregnancy. This chain joins TRBV6-1 and TRBJ2-7, with D maybe TRBD2 (6 bases). The source of this sequence is a female donor in good health, enrolled as a control in a pregnancy study. The CDR3 here is CASSDFSGRAYEQYF. The CDR3 DNA follows: TGTGCCAGCAGTGATTTTAGCGGTAGAGCCTACGAGCAGTACTTC.